This T cell receptor (beta chain) was found in a study of technical replicates of blood from a handful of donors. Generated by immunoSEQ multiplex PCR, the TCRdb table keeps only in-frame clones and is missing some. This table holds tens of thousands of clones, 94% found once. Between the trimmed V and J ends, which lost 8 bases and 2 bases, there was a span of 9 bases. In germline, CDR1 is SNHLY, CDR2 FYNNEI. There are 12 residues in the CDR3. This sequence joins TRBV2 and TRBJ1-2, with D perhaps TRBD1 (6 bases). Sequenced material: T cells isolated from PBMCs. This receptor was taken from a human donor in good health. Written as DNA, the CDR3 is TGTGCCAGCCGGACAGAGAACTATGGCTACACCTTC. Translated, it gives CASRTENYGYTF.